This T cell receptor beta chain came from a study of spatial heterogeneity in lung cancer. Study in general: Among detected sequences, beta-chain ones consistently exceeded alpha-chain ones in number. Raw sequencing reads included, on average, more than 9.5 appearances of each unique TCR and UMI combination. Study results and caveats: How many expanded intratumoral alpha and beta TCRs were present tracked the tumor mutation count, which was a count of nonsynonymous mutations.

Trimming stripped 0 bases from V and 4 bases from J, with 9 bases between. Germline V CDR1 and CDR2: MNHEY, SVGEGT. The CDR3 totals 14 residues. Unique molecular identifiers, one per molecule, were present on every TCR cDNA molecule. In TCRdb, the 5' RACE reads were re-called with MiXCR into one record per CDR3 protein. The sample lists some 9,500 distinct CDR3 sequences, roughly 13% occurring once. This clonotype has a count of ten or more. Antigen unknown. Time point meaning: sample taken at primary tumor resection. Tumor, nontumor lung or frozen PBMC supplied whole RNA that was sequenced unsorted. The material was lung tumor tissue, obtained at surgery. The TCR sequence derives from a male donor with early-stage non-small cell lung cancer. The rearrangement uses TRBV6-2 or TRBV6-3 and TRBJ2-5; D gene ambiguous. CDR3 nucleotides: TGTGCCAGCAGTTACTCCTGGGGTTTAGAGACCCAGTACTTC. Protein: CASSYSWGLETQYF.